Listed here is a single TCR beta chain. Everyone who took part was roughly 18 to 89 years old, and they came from 24 US areas. This record belongs to a study of blood T cell repertoires in COVID-19. Looking at the study overall: Both acute and convalescent COVID-19 samples were obtained from the United States, Italy and Spain.

Clones were read by immunoSEQ multiplex PCR, and TCRdb kept only the in-frame ones, dropping some. The sample shows about 270,000 clones, around 89% of them seen only once. The CDR3 covers 14 residues. Per the germline V gene, CDR1 is SGHRS and CDR2 is YFSETQ. V trimming: 4 bases; J trimming: 2 bases; junction bases outside the gene matches: 2. The V and J genes are TRBV5-1 and TRBJ1-4; the match to TRBD1 covers 7 bases. Input material: PBMCs or T cells enriched from blood (not recorded which). This receptor was identified in a woman aged 55-69 years in a cohort exposed to, infected with or recovered from COVID-19 (not recorded which). The CDR3 nucleotides read TGCGCCAGCAGCCCACAGGGGACTAATGAAAAACTGTTTTTT. Protein product: CASSPQGTNEKLFF.